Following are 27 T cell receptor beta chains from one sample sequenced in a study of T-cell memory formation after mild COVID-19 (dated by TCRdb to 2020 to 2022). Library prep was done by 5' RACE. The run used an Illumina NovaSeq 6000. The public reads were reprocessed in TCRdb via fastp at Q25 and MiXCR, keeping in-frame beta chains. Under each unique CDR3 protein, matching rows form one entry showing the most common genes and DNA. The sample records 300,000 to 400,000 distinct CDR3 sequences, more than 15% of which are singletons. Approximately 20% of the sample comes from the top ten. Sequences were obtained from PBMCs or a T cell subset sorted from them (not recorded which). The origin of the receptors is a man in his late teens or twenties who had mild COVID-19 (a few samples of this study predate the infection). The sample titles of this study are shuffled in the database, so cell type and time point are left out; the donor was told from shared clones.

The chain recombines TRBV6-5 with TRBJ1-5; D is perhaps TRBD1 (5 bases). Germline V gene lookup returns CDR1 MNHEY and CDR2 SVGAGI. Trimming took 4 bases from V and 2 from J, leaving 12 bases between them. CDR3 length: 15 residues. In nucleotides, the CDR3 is TGTGCCAGCAGTTTTTCGGGGGAGGGCAATCAGCCCCAGCATTTT. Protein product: CASSFSGEGNQPQHF.

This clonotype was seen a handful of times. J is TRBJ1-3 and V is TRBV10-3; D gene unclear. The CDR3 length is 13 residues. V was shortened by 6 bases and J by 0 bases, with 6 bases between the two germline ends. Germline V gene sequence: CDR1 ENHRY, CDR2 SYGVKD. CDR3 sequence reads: CAISLSSGNTIYF. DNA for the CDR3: TGTGCCATCAGCTTAAGCTCTGGAAACACCATATATTTT.

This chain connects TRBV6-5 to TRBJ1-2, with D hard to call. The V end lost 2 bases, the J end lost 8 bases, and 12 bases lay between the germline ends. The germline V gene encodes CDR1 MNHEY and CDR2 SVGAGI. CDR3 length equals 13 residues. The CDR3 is CASSYLQSWGYTF. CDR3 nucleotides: TGTGCCAGCAGTTACCTCCAGTCCTGGGGCTACACCTTC.

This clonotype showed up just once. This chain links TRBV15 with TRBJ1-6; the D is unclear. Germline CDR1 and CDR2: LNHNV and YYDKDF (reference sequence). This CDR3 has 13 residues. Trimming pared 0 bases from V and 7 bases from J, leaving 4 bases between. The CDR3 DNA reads TGTGCCACCAGCAGAGACCACAATTCACCCCTCCACTTT. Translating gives CATSRDHNSPLHF.

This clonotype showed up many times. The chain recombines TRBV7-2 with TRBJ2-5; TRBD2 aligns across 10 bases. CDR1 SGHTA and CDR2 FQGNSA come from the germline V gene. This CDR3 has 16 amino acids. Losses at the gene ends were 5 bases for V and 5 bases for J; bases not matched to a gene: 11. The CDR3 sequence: CASSPPRLAGVETQYF. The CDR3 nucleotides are TGTGCCAGCAGCCCTCCAAGGCTAGCGGGGGTGGAGACCCAGTACTTC. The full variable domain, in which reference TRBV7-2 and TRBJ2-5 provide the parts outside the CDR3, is GAGVSQSPSNKVTEKGKDVELRCDPISGHTALYWYRQSLGQGLEFLIYFQGNSAPDKSGLPSDRFSAERTGGSVSTLTIQRTQQEDSAVYLCASSPPRLAGVETQYFGPGTRLLVL.

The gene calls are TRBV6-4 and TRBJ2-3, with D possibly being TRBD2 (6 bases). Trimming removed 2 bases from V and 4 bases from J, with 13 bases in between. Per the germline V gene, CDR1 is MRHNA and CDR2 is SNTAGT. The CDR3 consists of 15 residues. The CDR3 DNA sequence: TGTGCCAGCAGTGACGGGGCCGGGGGTGCAGATACGCAGTATTTT. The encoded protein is CASSDGAGGADTQYF.

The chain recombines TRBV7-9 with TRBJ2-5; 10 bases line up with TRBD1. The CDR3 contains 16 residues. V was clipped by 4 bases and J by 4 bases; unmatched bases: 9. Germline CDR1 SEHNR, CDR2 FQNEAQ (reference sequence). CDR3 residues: CASSSPDRGRIETQYF. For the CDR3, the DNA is TGTGCCAGCAGCTCTCCCGACAGGGGGCGCATAGAGACCCAGTACTTC.

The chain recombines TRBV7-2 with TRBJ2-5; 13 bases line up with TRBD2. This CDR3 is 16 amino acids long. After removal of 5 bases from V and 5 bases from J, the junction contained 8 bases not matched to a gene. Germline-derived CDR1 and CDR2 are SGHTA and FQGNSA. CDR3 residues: CASSVLAGGLGETQYF. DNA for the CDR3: TGTGCCAGCAGCGTACTAGCGGGGGGGCTTGGCGAGACCCAGTACTTC.

CDR3 bases: TGCAGCGTTGGGTTGGATCCGAACACCGGGGAGCTGTTTTTT. It translates to CSVGLDPNTGELFF. This chain joins TRBV29-1 and TRBJ2-2; D unresolved. Trimming cost V 4 bases and J 0 bases, with 9 bases left between them. This CDR3 spans 14 amino acids. Germline assignment: CDR1 SQVTM and CDR2 ANQGSEA.

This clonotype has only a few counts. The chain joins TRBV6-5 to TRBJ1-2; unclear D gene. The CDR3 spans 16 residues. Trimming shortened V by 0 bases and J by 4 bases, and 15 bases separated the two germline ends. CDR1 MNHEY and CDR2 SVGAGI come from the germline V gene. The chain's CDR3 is CASSYSARAAGYGYTF. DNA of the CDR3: TGTGCCAGCAGTTACTCGGCCCGAGCAGCGGGCTATGGCTACACCTTC.

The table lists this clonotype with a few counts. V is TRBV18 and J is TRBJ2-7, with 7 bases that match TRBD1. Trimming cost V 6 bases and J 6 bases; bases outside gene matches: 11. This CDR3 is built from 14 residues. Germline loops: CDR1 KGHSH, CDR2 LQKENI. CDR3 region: CASSLRQGAAEQYV. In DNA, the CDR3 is TGTGCCAGCTCGCTCCGACAGGGAGCCGCCGAGCAGTACGTC.

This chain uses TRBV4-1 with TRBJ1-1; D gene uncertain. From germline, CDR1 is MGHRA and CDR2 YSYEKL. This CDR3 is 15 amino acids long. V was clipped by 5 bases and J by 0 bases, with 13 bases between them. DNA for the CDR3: TGCGCCAGCAGCTCACGGGGAGGCGTGAACACTGAAGCTTTCTTT. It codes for CASSSRGGVNTEAFF.

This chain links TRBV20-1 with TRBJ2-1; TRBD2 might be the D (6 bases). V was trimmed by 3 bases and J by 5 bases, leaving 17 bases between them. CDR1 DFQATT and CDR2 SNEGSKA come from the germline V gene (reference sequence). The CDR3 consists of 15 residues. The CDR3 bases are TGCAGTGCTAGGGCAATTTGGGGGGACCACAATGAGCAGTTCTTC. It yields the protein CSARAIWGDHNEQFF.

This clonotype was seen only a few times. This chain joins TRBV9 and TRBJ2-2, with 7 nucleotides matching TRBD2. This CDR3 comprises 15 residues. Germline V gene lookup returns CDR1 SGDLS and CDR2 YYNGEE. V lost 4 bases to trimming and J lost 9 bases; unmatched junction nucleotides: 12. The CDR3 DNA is TGTGCCAGCAGCCCTCTGGGGGGGAGGACCCGGGAGCTGTTTTTT. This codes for CASSPLGGRTRELFF.

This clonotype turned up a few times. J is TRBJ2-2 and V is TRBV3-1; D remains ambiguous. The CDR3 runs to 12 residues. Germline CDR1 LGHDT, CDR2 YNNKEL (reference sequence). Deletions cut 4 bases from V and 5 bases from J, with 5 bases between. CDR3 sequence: CASSPWTGELFF. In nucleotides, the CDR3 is TGTGCCAGCAGCCCTTGGACCGGGGAGCTGTTTTTT.

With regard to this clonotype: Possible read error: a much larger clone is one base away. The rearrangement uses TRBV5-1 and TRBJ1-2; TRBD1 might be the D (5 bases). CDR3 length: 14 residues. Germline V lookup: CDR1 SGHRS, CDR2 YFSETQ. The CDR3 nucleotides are TGCGCCAGCACCTTGGACACCGAAGGAGGTGGCTACACCTTC. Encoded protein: CASTLDTEGGGYTF.

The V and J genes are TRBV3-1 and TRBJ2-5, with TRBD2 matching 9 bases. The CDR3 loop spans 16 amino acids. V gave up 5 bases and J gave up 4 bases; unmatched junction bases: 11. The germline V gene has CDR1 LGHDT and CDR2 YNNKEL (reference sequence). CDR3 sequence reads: CASSFSTAGGRETQYF. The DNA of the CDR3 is TGTGCCAGCAGCTTCTCGACGGCGGGGGGGCGAGAGACCCAGTACTTC.

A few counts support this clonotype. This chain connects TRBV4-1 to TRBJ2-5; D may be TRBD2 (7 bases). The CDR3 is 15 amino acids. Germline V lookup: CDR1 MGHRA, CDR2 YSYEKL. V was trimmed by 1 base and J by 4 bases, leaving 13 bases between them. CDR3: CASSQGGGGRETQYF. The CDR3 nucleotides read TGCGCCAGCAGCCAAGGTGGGGGGGGCCGAGAGACCCAGTACTTC.

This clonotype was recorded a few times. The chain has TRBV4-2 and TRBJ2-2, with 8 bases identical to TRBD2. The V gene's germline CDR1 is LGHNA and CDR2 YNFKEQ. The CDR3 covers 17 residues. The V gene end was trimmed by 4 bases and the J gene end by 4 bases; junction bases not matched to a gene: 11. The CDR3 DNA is TGTGCCAGCAGCCGCCATAGGGGCGGGGGGCCCACCGGGGAGCTGTTTTTT. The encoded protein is CASSRHRGGGPTGELFF.

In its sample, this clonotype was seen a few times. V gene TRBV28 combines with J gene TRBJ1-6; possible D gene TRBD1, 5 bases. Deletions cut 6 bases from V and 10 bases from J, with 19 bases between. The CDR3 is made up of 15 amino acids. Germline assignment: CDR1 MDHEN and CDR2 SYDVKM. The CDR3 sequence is CASRGSTVKGSPLHF. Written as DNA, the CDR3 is TGTGCCAGCAGGGGGTCGACAGTAAAAGGATCACCCCTCCACTTT. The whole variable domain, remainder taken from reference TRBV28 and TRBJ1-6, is DVKVTQSSRYLVKRTGEKVFLECVQDMDHENMFWYRQDPGLGLRLIYFSYDVKMKEKGDIPEGYSVSREKKERFSLILESASTNQTSMYLCASRGSTVKGSPLHFGNGTRLTVT.

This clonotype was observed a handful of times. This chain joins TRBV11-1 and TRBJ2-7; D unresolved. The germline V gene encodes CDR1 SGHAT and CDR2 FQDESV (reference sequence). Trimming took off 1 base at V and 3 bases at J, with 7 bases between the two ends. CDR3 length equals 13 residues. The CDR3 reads CASSLGMDYEQYF. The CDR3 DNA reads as TGTGCCAGCAGCTTAGGTATGGACTACGAGCAGTACTTC.

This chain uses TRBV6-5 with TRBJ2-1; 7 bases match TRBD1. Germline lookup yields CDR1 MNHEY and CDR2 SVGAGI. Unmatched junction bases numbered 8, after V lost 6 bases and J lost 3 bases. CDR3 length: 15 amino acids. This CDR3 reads CASSYRRDSYNEQFF. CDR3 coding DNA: TGTGCCAGCAGCTACCGACGGGACAGCTACAATGAGCAGTTCTTC.

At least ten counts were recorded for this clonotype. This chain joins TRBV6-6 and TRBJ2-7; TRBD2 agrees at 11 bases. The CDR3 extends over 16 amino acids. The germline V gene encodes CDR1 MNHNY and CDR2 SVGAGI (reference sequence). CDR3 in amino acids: CASSDSRTSGGYEQYV. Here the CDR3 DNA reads TGTGCCAGCAGTGACTCTCGTACTAGCGGGGGTTACGAGCAGTACGTC.

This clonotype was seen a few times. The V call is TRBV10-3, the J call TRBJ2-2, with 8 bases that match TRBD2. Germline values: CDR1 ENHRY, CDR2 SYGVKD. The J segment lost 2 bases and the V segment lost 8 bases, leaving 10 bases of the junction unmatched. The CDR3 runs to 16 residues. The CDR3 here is CAISSGGTLNTGELFF. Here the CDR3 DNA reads TGTGCCATCTCATCGGGGGGGACCCTTAACACCGGGGAGCTGTTTTTT.

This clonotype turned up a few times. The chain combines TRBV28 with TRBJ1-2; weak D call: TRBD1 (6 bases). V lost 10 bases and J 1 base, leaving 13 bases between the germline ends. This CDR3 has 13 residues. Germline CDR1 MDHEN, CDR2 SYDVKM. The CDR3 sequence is CATYEGDNYGYTF. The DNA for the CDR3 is TGTGCCACCTACGAGGGGGATAACTATGGCTACACCTTC.

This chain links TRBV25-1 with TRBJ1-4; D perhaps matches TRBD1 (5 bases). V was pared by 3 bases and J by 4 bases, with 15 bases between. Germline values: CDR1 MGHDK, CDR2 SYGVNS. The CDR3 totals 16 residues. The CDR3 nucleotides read TGTGCCAGCAGTGATTATATGACGGGGGGTAATGAAAAACTGTTTTTT. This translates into CASSDYMTGGNEKLFF.

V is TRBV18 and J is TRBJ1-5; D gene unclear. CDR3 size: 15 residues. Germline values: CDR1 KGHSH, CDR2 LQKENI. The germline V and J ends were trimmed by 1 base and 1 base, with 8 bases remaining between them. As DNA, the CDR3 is TGTGCCAGCTCACCACTTGCCGGGAGCAATCAGCCCCAGCATTTT. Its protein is CASSPLAGSNQPQHF.